The 32 T cell receptor beta chains given below trace back to one sample, sequenced in a study of T cells in Graves' hyperthyroidism and ophthalmopathy. TCR beta CDR3 regions were amplified from RNA. Primed by the HTBI set, a first-round RT-PCR was run on the TCR CDR3. A single record per CDR3 protein comes from TCRdb applying MiXCR to the multiplex PCR reads. Here the sample spans over 700,000 distinct CDR3 sequences, just over 35% being singletons. Material for sequencing was blood. Receptors originate from a woman aged 40 to 50 with Graves' hyperthyroidism.

The sample holds many counts of this clonotype. The chain employs TRBV5-4 and TRBJ1-2, with D unresolved. The CDR3 has 13 amino acids. Germline V CDR1 and CDR2: SGHNT, YYREEE (reference sequence). V dropped 0 bases and J dropped 3 bases, with 6 bases sitting between them. CDR3 residues: CASSLDFDYGYTF. The CDR3 DNA reads as TGTGCCAGCAGCTTGGACTTCGACTATGGCTACACCTTC.

Many counts were recorded for this clonotype. This chain uses TRBV7-2 with TRBJ1-2; D unclear. In germline, CDR1 is SGHTA, CDR2 FQGNSA. V was clipped by 5 bases and J by 8 bases, with 21 bases between them. This CDR3 has 15 residues. DNA for the CDR3: TGTGCCAGCAGCCCAAGGGCCAAGGGTGTTTACGGCTACACCTTC. It translates to CASSPRAKGVYGYTF.

The table lists this clonotype with many counts. The chain uses TRBV12-3 or TRBV12-4 and TRBJ1-5; D gene uncertain. The CDR3 runs 15 residues. Trimming removed 3 bases from V and 2 bases from J, with 11 bases in between. CDR3 protein: CASSFGRVGNQPQHF. CDR3 nucleotides: TGTGCCAGCAGTTTCGGGAGGGTGGGCAATCAGCCCCAGCATTTT.

In regard to this clonotype: Germline is not matched at one junction end, which may reflect a read error. The chain has TRBV7-2 and TRBJ1-6; 9 nucleotides agree with TRBD1. This CDR3 is built from 15 residues. Germline CDR1 reads SGHTA; CDR2 reads FQGNSA. The CDR3 spells CASTLPGQGNSPLHF. Here the CDR3 DNA reads TGTGCCAGCACCTTACCGGGACAGGGAAATTCACCCCTCCACTTT. The full variable domain, completed using reference TRBV7-2 and TRBJ1-6, is GAGVSQSPSNKVTEKGKDVELRCDPISGHTALYWYRQSLGQGLEFLIYFQGNSAPDKSGLPSDRFSAERTGGSVSTLTIQRTQQEDSAVYLCASTLPGQGNSPLHFGNGTRLTVT.

This clonotype was detected ten times or more. This chain links TRBV20-1 with TRBJ2-5, with D tentatively TRBD2 (6 bases). Looked up from germline, CDR1 is DFQATT and CDR2 is SNEGSKA (reference sequence). The CDR3 is made up of 15 amino acids. Trimming stripped 3 bases from V and 5 bases from J, with 19 bases between. CDR3 nucleotide sequence: TGCAGTGCTAGGGACTACTTAGCATTGGAGGAGACCCAGTACTTC. It codes for CSARDYLALEETQYF.

The rearrangement joins TRBV15 to TRBJ1-2; TRBD1 might be the D (6 bases). Deletions cut 3 bases from V and 4 bases from J, with 9 bases between. The CDR3 extends over 13 amino acids. Germline values: CDR1 LNHNV, CDR2 YYDKDF (reference sequence). The CDR3 nucleotides read TGTGCCACCAGCAGTTCGGACAGCTATGGCTACACCTTC. Translated: CATSSSDSYGYTF.

This clonotype has just a few counts. The chain recombines TRBV7-9 with TRBJ2-7; no clear D gene. The J call is in doubt because the DNA end fits TRBJ2-1 better. CDR1 and CDR2 from the germline V gene are SEHNR and FQNEAQ (reference sequence). CDR3 length: 12 amino acids. The CDR3 DNA follows: TGTGCCAGCAGCTTAACGGACCGCGTGCAGTTCTTC. This codes for CASSLTDRVQFF.

The gene calls are TRBV4-3 and TRBJ2-7; 13 bases are a match to TRBD2. This CDR3 has 18 amino acids. CDR1 LGHNA and CDR2 YSLEER come from the germline V gene. V trimming: 0 bases; J trimming: 2 bases; junction bases outside the gene matches: 7. CDR3 bases: TGCGCCAGCAGCCAAGAAGGACGCGGACTAGCGGGAGCCTACGAGCAGTACTTC. This translates into CASSQEGRGLAGAYEQYF.

The chain carries TRBV20-1 and TRBJ1-3, with a possible D match to TRBD1 (6 bases). V was pared by 0 bases and J by 1 base, with 13 bases between. The CDR3 has 16 residues. The germline V gene encodes CDR1 DFQATT and CDR2 SNEGSKA (reference sequence). The CDR3 protein is CSARDPQGPSGNTIYF. Written as DNA, the CDR3 is TGCAGTGCTAGAGATCCTCAGGGGCCTTCTGGAAACACCATATATTTT.

About this clonotype itself: A read error may produce the germline difference seen at one junction end. The chain uses TRBV7-9 and TRBJ1-4; D is unclear. Germline CDR1 and CDR2: SEHNR and FQNEAQ (reference sequence). This CDR3 is built from 17 residues. Here the CDR3 reads CAGSPPRIDGGGEKLFF. The CDR3 nucleotides are TGTGCCGGCAGCCCACCACGGATAGACGGAGGCGGCGAAAAACTGTTTTTT. The full variable domain, in which reference TRBV7-9 and TRBJ1-4 provide the parts outside the CDR3, is DTGVSQNPRHKITKRGQNVTFRCDPISEHNRLYWYRQTLGQGPEFLTYFQNEAQLEKSRLLSDRFSAERPKGSFSTLEIQRTEQGDSAMYLCAGSPPRIDGGGEKLFFGSGTQLSVL.

The rearrangement links TRBV10-3 to TRBJ2-2, with D possibly TRBD1 on 5 matching bases. Germline V gene lookup returns CDR1 ENHRY and CDR2 SYGVKD. CDR3 length equals 15 residues. Between the trimmed V and J ends, which lost 5 bases and 2 bases, there was a span of 12 bases. The CDR3 loop is CAISQNDRNTGELFF. CDR3 coding DNA: TGTGCCATCAGTCAGAATGACAGAAACACCGGGGAGCTGTTTTTT.

This clonotype showed up many times. This chain connects TRBV19 to TRBJ2-2; TRBD2 agrees at 7 bases. The V gene end was trimmed by 5 bases and the J gene end by 3 bases; junction bases not matched to a gene: 6. Germline V gene sequence: CDR1 LNHDA, CDR2 SQIVND (reference sequence). This CDR3 contains 15 residues. CDR3 amino acids: CASSDSGTYTGELFF. In DNA form, the CDR3 reads TGTGCCAGTAGTGACAGCGGGACGTACACCGGGGAGCTGTTTTTT.

The CDR3 nucleotides read TGTGCCACCAGCAGCCCTGCGGGGACGAACACCGGGGAGCTGTTTTTT. It encodes CATSSPAGTNTGELFF. The gene calls are TRBV15 and TRBJ2-2; tentatively, D is TRBD2 (6 bases). CDR1 LNHNV and CDR2 YYDKDF come from the germline V gene (reference sequence). The CDR3 loop spans 16 amino acids. V was pared by 3 bases and J by 0 bases, with 11 bases between.

Many counts were recorded for this clonotype. V gene TRBV9 combines with J gene TRBJ2-5; 8 bases line up with TRBD1. This CDR3 comprises 15 residues. The germline V gene has CDR1 SGDLS and CDR2 YYNGEE. V gave up 4 bases and J gave up 4 bases; unmatched junction bases: 9. The CDR3 nucleotides are TGTGCCAGCAGCCAGGGGGCGCGTATAGGAGAGACCCAGTACTTC. This encodes CASSQGARIGETQYF.

The V call is TRBV25-1, the J call TRBJ1-4; 8 nucleotides align to TRBD1. This CDR3 comprises 15 residues. Germline trimming cut 3 bases from V and 6 bases from J; bases unmatched to any gene: 6. Germline CDR1 MGHDK, CDR2 SYGVNS. CDR3 nucleotide sequence: TGTGCCAGCAGTGACGACAGGGGTCTGGATGAAAAACTGTTTTTT. This encodes CASSDDRGLDEKLFF.

With regard to this clonotype: One end of the junction does not line up with germline, which may come from a read error. The V gene is TRBV7-9, the J gene TRBJ2-7, with 7 bases fitting TRBD1. Germline V gene data show CDR1 as SEHNR and CDR2 as FQNEAQ (reference sequence). The CDR3 has 13 residues. The CDR3 DNA is TGTGCCAGCAGCGCGACCGGGACAGCGGAGCCGTACTTC. Amino acids: CASSATGTAEPYF.

V usage is TRBV5-1 and J usage is TRBJ2-7; the D gene is possibly TRBD1 (6 bases). V was shortened by 5 bases and J by 2 bases, with 14 bases between the two germline ends. The CDR3 extends over 14 amino acids. Germline CDR1 is SGHRS and CDR2 is YFSETQ. Written as DNA, the CDR3 is TGCGCCAGCAGGAGCTGGGGGCAGACCTACGAGCAGTACTTC. Its protein product is CASRSWGQTYEQYF.

To note about this clonotype: One end of the junction is discordant with germline, which a read error may explain. V and J are TRBV19 and TRBJ1-4, with a weak D call TRBD1 (6 bases). Germline V gives CDR1 LNHDA, CDR2 SQIVND (reference sequence). CDR3 size: 14 residues. The CDR3, as DNA: TGTGCCAGTAGCAACTTGAAAGGGGGGGAAAAACCGTTTTTT. It translates to CASSNLKGGEKPFF.

This clonotype was seen a few times. The chain links TRBV4-3 to TRBJ1-1; possibly TRBD1 for D (5 bases). Germline V CDR1 and CDR2: LGHNA, YSLEER. CDR3 length equals 14 residues. V was clipped by 3 bases and J by 9 bases, with 17 bases between them. The DNA for the CDR3 is TGCGCCAGCAGCCAGGGGGGAAATCCAATTAAAGCTTTCTTT. Protein product: CASSQGGNPIKAFF.

In its sample, this clonotype was seen once. This may stem from a read error, because a much larger clone lies one nucleotide away. V gene TRBV20-1 combines with J gene TRBJ1-1; 7 nucleotides match TRBD1. J lost 1 base, V lost 2 bases, and 7 bases had no gene match. Germline CDR1 is DFQATT and CDR2 is SNEGSKA (reference sequence). The CDR3 runs 15 residues. CDR3 sequence reads: CSARSWDSRNTEAFF. The CDR3 nucleotides are TGCAGTGCTAGATCCTGGGACAGCAGGAACACTGAAGCTTTCTTT.

The CDR3 nucleotides are TGTGCCAGCAGTGACTCGACCGGGGAAGGAGACGAGCAGTACTTC. Its translation is CASSDSTGEGDEQYF. The V and J genes are TRBV6-4 and TRBJ2-7, with D perhaps matching TRBD2 (5 bases). The CDR3 has 15 amino acids. Per germline, CDR1 MRHNA and CDR2 SNTAGT. The V and J ends lost 0 bases and 5 bases respectively, with 14 bases between them.

In its sample, this clonotype was seen many times. The chain joins TRBV7-9 to TRBJ1-6; D ambiguous. This CDR3 spans 14 amino acids. Germline loops: CDR1 SEHNR, CDR2 FQNEAQ (reference sequence). Trimming pared 4 bases from V and 5 bases from J, leaving 9 bases between. The CDR3 DNA reads TGTGCCAGCAGCTACGGACGGAATAATTCACCCCTCCACTTT. It specifies CASSYGRNNSPLHF.

In this sample, this clonotype turned up many times. The chain uses TRBV6-5 and TRBJ2-6; D gene unclear. This CDR3 has 17 residues. The V gene's germline CDR1 is MNHEY and CDR2 SVGAGI. V was pared by 0 bases and J by 4 bases, with 13 bases between. DNA for the CDR3: TGTGCCAGCAGTTACTCGTTCCCGGTTTCCGGGGCCAACGTCCTGACTTTC. It yields the protein CASSYSFPVSGANVLTF.

The chain recombines TRBV7-2 with TRBJ1-1; D gene unclear. V was pared by 5 bases and J by 6 bases, with 19 bases between. Per the germline V gene, CDR1 is SGHTA and CDR2 is FQGNSA. The CDR3 is 15 amino acids. Here the CDR3 DNA reads TGTGCCAGCAGCCGGACTAGCGGGTCGTGGTCTGAAGCTTTCTTT. It encodes CASSRTSGSWSEAFF.

The rearrangement uses TRBV7-2 and TRBJ2-1, with D hard to call. CDR1 is SGHTA, CDR2 FQGNSA, per germline. V gave up 1 base and J gave up 0 bases, with 10 bases separating them. The CDR3 has 16 residues. CDR3 sequence (DNA): TGTGCCAGCAGCTTAGAGGGCCGGAGCTCCTACAATGAGCAGTTCTTC. Amino acid sequence: CASSLEGRSSYNEQFF.

This clonotype was recorded a few times. J is TRBJ1-6 and V is TRBV20-1, with 7 bases aligning to TRBD1. From germline, CDR1 is DFQATT and CDR2 SNEGSKA (reference sequence). J lost 1 base, V lost 4 bases, and 7 bases had no gene match. There are 16 residues in the CDR3. This CDR3 is CSATPTGWSYNSPLHF. The CDR3 DNA sequence: TGCAGTGCTACCCCGACAGGGTGGTCCTATAATTCACCCCTCCACTTT.

A few counts support this clonotype. The CDR3 protein is CASKGDATNEKLFF. CDR3 bases: TGTGCCAGTAAGGGGGATGCAACTAATGAAAAACTGTTTTTT. The chain has TRBV19 and TRBJ1-4, with a possible D match to TRBD1 (6 bases). V was trimmed by 7 bases and J by 0 bases, leaving 9 bases between them. Germline V gene lookup returns CDR1 LNHDA and CDR2 SQIVND (reference sequence). This CDR3 has 14 residues.

This sequence joins TRBV7-2 and TRBJ2-3, with 10 bases aligning to TRBD2. With 5 bases clipped from V and 2 bases from J, the junction kept 13 bases outside the gene matches. The germline CDR1 and CDR2 sequences are SGHTA and FQGNSA. CDR3 size: 18 residues. CDR3: CASSLLGASGGLTDTQYF. The CDR3 nucleotides read TGTGCCAGCAGCCTCCTGGGGGCTAGCGGGGGCCTCACAGATACGCAGTATTTT.

Turning to this clonotype: The junction departs from germline at one end; a sequencing error may be responsible. The J gene is TRBJ2-7, the V gene TRBV7-9; no firm D call. Germline CDR1 and CDR2: SEHNR and FQNEAQ (reference sequence). The CDR3 has 12 residues. The CDR3: CASSGSSYERYF. Here the CDR3 DNA reads TGTGCCAGCAGTGGAAGCTCCTACGAGCGGTACTTC.

To note about this clonotype: No conserved phenylalanine or tryptophan is present at the end of the CDR3, so a read error is the likely explanation. The V call is TRBV12-3 or TRBV12-4, the J call TRBJ1-2; 10 bases map to TRBD1. With 5 bases clipped from V and 7 bases from J, the junction kept 7 bases outside the gene matches. The CDR3 totals 14 residues. CDR3 sequence (DNA): TGTGCCAGCAGTCCGGACAGGGGGATCATTGGCTACACCCTC. Amino acid sequence: CASSPDRGIIGYTL.

This clonotype was seen many times. The rearrangement uses TRBV10-3 and TRBJ1-2; 10 nucleotides match TRBD1. Germline loops: CDR1 ENHRY, CDR2 SYGVKD. V lost 4 bases to trimming and J lost 4 bases; unmatched junction nucleotides: 6. The CDR3 is made up of 15 amino acids. In DNA, the CDR3 is TGTGCCATCAGTGGGGGGACAGGGGCCGGCTATGGCTACACCTTC. This gives the protein CAISGGTGAGYGYTF.

The chain carries TRBV5-6 and TRBJ2-7; D tentatively reads TRBD1 or TRBD2 (5 bases each). Germline lookup yields CDR1 SGHDT and CDR2 YYEEEE. The CDR3 is 16 residues long. Trimming removed 4 bases from V and 0 bases from J, with 17 bases in between. The CDR3 nucleotides are TGTGCCAGCAGCCGCAGTGGGGGACCCCTCTCCTACGAGCAGTACTTC. Its translation is CASSRSGGPLSYEQYF.